This TCR beta chain was obtained from a study of regulatory T cells in long-lasting Graves disease. Germline assignment: CDR1 SGHVS and CDR2 FNYEAQ. There are 13 residues in the CDR3. Between the trimmed V and J ends, which lost 5 bases and 6 bases, there was a span of 11 bases. The table lists this clonotype with many counts. With iRepertoire HTBI primers and Arm-PCR of CDR3 regions, TCR beta libraries were built. MiXCR was run by TCRdb on the multiplex PCR reads, yielding one entry per CDR3 protein. Seen here are hundreds of thousands of distinct CDR3 sequences, roughly 18% observed once, and the top ten hold about 40%. Indicated time point: newly diagnosed GD, antithyroid drugs for less than 3 months. The TCR library was made from RNA that had been extracted from PBMCs in TRIzol.

This clonotype originated in a female donor with Graves disease. The sample here was peripheral blood mononuclear cells (PBMCs), taken at new diagnosis, from a patient treated with antithyroid drugs. The chain carries TRBV7-6 and TRBJ2-1; no firm D call. CDR3 sequence (DNA): TGTGCCAGCAGCAAAATAGGGCCCAATGAGCAGTTCTTC. Translating gives CASSKIGPNEQFF.